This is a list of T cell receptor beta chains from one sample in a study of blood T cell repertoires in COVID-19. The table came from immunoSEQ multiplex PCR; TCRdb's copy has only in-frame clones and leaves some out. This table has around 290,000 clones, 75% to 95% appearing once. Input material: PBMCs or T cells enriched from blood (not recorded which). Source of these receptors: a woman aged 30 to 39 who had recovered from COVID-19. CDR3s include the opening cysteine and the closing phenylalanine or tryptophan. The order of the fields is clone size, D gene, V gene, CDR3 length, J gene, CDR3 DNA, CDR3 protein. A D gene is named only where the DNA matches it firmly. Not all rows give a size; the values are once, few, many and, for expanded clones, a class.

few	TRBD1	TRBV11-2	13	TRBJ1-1	TGTGCCAGCAGCTTGACAGGGGGACGTGAAGCTTTCTTT	CASSLTGGREAFF
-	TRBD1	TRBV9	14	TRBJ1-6	TGTGCCAGCAGCATCGGGACAGGGAATTCACCCCTCCACTTT	CASSIGTGNSPLHF
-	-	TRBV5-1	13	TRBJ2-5	TGCGCCAGCAGCCCGCAGGCCCAAGAGACCCAGTACTTC	CASSPQAQETQYF
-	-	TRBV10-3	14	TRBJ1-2	TGTGCCATCAGTGAGTCGACTGGATGGGATGGCTACACCTTC	CAISESTGWDGYTF
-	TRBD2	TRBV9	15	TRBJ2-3	TGTGCCAGCAGCGTCAGCGGGGGGGGCACAGATACGCAGTATTTT	CASSVSGGGTDTQYF
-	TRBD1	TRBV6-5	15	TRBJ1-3	TGTGCCAGCAGTTCATGGACAGGGGCCGGAAACACCATATATTTT	CASSSWTGAGNTIYF
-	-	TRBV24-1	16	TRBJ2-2	TGTGCCACCAGTGATCGCGACAGTACTTACACCGGGGAGCTGTTTTTT	CATSDRDSTYTGELFF
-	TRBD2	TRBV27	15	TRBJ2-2	TGTGCCAGCAGTTCTAGCGGGAGGGTCGCCGGGGAGCTGTTTTTT	CASSSSGRVAGELFF
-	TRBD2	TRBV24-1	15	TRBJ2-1	TGTGCCACCGAGGGTAGCGGGAGGTCCTACAATGAGCAGTTCTTC	CATEGSGRSYNEQFF
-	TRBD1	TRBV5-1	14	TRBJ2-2	TGCGCCAGCAGCTTATACAGGGGCACCGGGGAGCTGTTTTTT	CASSLYRGTGELFF
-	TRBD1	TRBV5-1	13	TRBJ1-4	TGCGCCAGCAAAGGACAGGGTATGGAAAAACTGTTTTTT	CASKGQGMEKLFF
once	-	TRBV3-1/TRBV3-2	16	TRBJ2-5	TGTGCCAGCAGCCAAGCAACGACAGGTAGCCAAGAGACCCAGTACTTC	CASSQATTGSQETQYF
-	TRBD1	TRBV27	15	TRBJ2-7	TGTGCCAGCAGTTCGGGTCAGACAGGGGCGGGGGAGCAGTACTTC	CASSSGQTGAGEQYF
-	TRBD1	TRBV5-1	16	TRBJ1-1	TGCGCCAGCAGCTCATGGGACAGGGGTAAGAACACTGAAGCTTTCTTT	CASSSWDRGKNTEAFF
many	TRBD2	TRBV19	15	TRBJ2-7	TGTGCCAGTAGTATTGGACTAGCGGGAACCTACGAGCAGTACTTC	CASSIGLAGTYEQYF
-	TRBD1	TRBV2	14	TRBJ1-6	TGTGCCAGCAATGGACAGGGGGCGGAATCACCCCTCCACTTT	CASNGQGAESPLHF
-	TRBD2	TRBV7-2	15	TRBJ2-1	TGTGCCAGCAGCGCAAGGACTAGCGGGAGCCTTCGGCAGTTCTTC	CASSARTSGSLRQFF
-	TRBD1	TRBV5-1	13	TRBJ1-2	TGCGCCAGCAAGCCTTCCGGGACAGTTGGCTACACCTTC	CASKPSGTVGYTF
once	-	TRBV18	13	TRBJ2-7	TGTGCCAGCTCACCTACAGAATCCTACGAGCAGTACTTC	CASSPTESYEQYF
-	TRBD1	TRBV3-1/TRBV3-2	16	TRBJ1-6	TGTGCCAGCAGCCAAATGGGGACAGGGACCAATTCACCCCTCCACTTT	CASSQMGTGTNSPLHF
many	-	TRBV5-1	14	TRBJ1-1	TGCGCCAGCAGTCAGAACAGGGTCGGGACTGAAGCTTTCTTT	CASSQNRVGTEAFF
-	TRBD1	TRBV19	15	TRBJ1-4	TGTGCCAGTAGTATGGGGACAGGGTTCAATGAAAAACTGTTTTTT	CASSMGTGFNEKLFF